This T cell receptor (beta chain) was sequenced for a study of cytomegalovirus exposure and HLA in healthy donors. Study conclusions and caveats: TCR beta chain V- and J-gene trimming was linked, in a later analysis, to a missense variant in DCLRE1C. Associated with cytomegalovirus, according to the listing, were around 160 TCR beta chains.

To note about this clone: Its target is unknown.

It was with 60 Vbeta and 13 Jbeta primers that the PCR ran. TCRdb's copy holds only in-frame clones and misses some; the assay was immunoSEQ multiplex PCR. Among more than 150,000 clones listed, approximately 82% were seen once. V lost 4 bases to trimming and J lost 3 bases, with 10 bases between them. The germline V gene has CDR1 SGHVS and CDR2 FQNEAQ. The CDR3 totals 13 residues. V usage is TRBV7-8 and J usage is TRBJ2-7, with D unclear. The sequence was collected from a woman aged 50 to 60 in good health and CMV-seropositive. Sample: PBMCs. CDR3 coding DNA: TGTGCCAGCAGCTCCCGTACGGTCTACGAGCAGTACTTC. Encoded protein: CASSSRTVYEQYF. The whole variable domain, remainder taken from reference TRBV7-8 and TRBJ2-7, is GAGVSQSPRYKVAKRGQDVALRCDPISGHVSLFWYQQALGQGPEFLTYFQNEAQLDKSGLPSDRFFAERPEGSVSTLKIQRTQQEDSAVYLCASSSRTVYEQYFGPGTRLTVT.